This TCR beta chain was recorded in a study of T cells after yellow fever vaccination. One entry per CDR3 protein results from TCRdb running MiXCR on the 5' RACE reads. The sample yields 400,000 or so distinct CDR3 sequences, approximately 10% seen once. Per the germline V gene, CDR1 is DFQATT and CDR2 is SNEGSKA (reference sequence). Trimming stripped 3 bases from V and 2 bases from J, with 14 bases between. CDR3 length: 15 residues. The TCR comes from a man aged 18 to 35 who received the YFV17D yellow fever vaccine. The starting material was PBMCs, obtained on the day of the first yellow fever vaccination. The V gene is TRBV20-1, the J gene TRBJ2-1; the D gene is possibly TRBD1 (6 bases). In DNA form, the CDR3 reads TGCAGTGCTAGGAGATCGACAGGCCCCTACAATGAGCAGTTCTTC. Its translation: CSARRSTGPYNEQFF.